This T cell receptor (beta chain) stems from a study of cytomegalovirus exposure and HLA in healthy donors (TCRdb year 2017). Study-wide context: According to a later analysis, the approximately 120 validation repertoires were produced on the same platform as the 680 or so repertoires of the first cohort. A separate validation cohort of 100 to 150 different subjects was used in addition to the 666-subject first cohort. The study aimed to test whether signatures of past pathogen exposure could be identified by cataloging public T cell receptors. To predict cytomegalovirus infection status, the study combined high-throughput TCR immunosequencing, statistical association of individual TCRs with disease status, and machine learning. General findings and caveats noted by the study authors: The classifier was reported to diagnose cytomegalovirus status with high specificity and sensitivity in both the original cohort and the validation cohort. A later analysis lacked HLA typing for the validation cohort, so it scored co-occurrence in that cohort across all 120 repertoires. Subsequent analysis determined that TCRs grouped into clusters in the first cohort also showed a tendency toward co-occurrence across the 90 to 150 validation repertoires, and 90% to 95% of cluster scores exceeded 0. The authors suggested that the approach could potentially be generalized to other disease states and immunological phenotypes. The study gave a list of under 200 TCR beta chains associated with cytomegalovirus. Across donors, most TCR sequences were observed very rarely, whereas some public TCRs were present in many individuals. In vitro tests confirmed that a few of the cytomegalovirus-associated TCR beta chains recognize cytomegalovirus antigens.

Separate from the roughly 630-subject first cohort, the validation cohort of about 110 subjects was the group to which the donors belonged. Library construction relied on the immunoSEQ multiplex PCR assay. For the original study's pipeline: A statistical classification framework was built for diagnosing cytomegalovirus status from the catalog of TCR beta chain sequences. TCRdb provides this immuneACCESS table in a form limited to in-frame rearrangements. Some clones are lacking; in checked studies, under half of them reflect an unresolved V gene, and why the rest are absent is not known. V, J and clone size are those of that table, while D and trimming were read from the DNA. A total of about 180,000 clones appear in this sample, 85% of them only once. The top ten clones comprise about 17% of the sample. Between the V and J ends, shortened by 5 bases and 5 bases respectively, the junction contains 15 bases. The germline V gene supplies CDR1 MDHEN and CDR2 SYDVKM. CDR3 length: 14 amino acids, cysteine to phenylalanine. The only DNA kept is the CDR3, 42 bases in frame from the first base.

Comment on this clone: It lacks a known antigen. No clone much larger than this one lies a single base away; base qualities are absent.

What was sequenced was PBMCs. The chain uses TRBV28 and TRBJ2-5; confidence is insufficient to name the D gene. The origin of this receptor is a man between 18 and 29 years old in good health and CMV-seropositive. The CDR3 here reads CASSPDPGAETQYF. The nucleotides are TGTGCCAGCAGTCCCGACCCAGGCGCGGAGACCCAGTACTTC.